Below, 18 T cell receptor beta chains from the same sample are listed, as sequenced in a study of control samples from healthy donors and cancer patients. The repertoire was sequenced with immunoSEQ multiplex PCR; TCRdb's copy has only in-frame clones and lacks some. The data hold 390,000 or so clones, with around 90% observed a single time. The specimen was PBMCs. Every receptor here comes from a man aged 35 to 55 with head and neck cancer.

The rearrangement uses TRBV3-1 (or the pseudogene TRBV3-2) and TRBJ1-1; a weak D match, TRBD1 (6 bases). Germline assignment: CDR1 LGHDT and CDR2 YNNKEL (reference sequence). V lost 0 bases, J lost 4 bases, and 9 bases lay in between. This CDR3 is built from 14 residues. The CDR3 loop reads CASSQEQGATEAFF. DNA of the CDR3: TGTGCCAGCAGCCAAGAACAGGGTGCCACTGAAGCTTTCTTT.

In regard to this clone: Other DNA sequences within the sample encode an identical CDR3. The chain has TRBV11-3 and TRBJ1-1, with no clear D. Germline assignment: CDR1 SGHNT and CDR2 YENEEA. Trimming left V 1 base short and J 1 base short, with 7 bases between. This CDR3 contains 14 residues. The CDR3 region has the DNA TGTGCCAGCAGCTTAGGGGCAGCGAACACTGAAGCTTTCTTT. It is translated as CASSLGAANTEAFF.

This chain links TRBV10-2 with TRBJ2-5; no clear D gene. V lost 6 bases and J lost 2, with 10 bases in between. In germline, CDR1 is WSHSY, CDR2 SAAADI. This CDR3 comprises 13 residues. The chain's CDR3 is CASSLAQQETQYF. CDR3 sequence (DNA): TGCGCCAGCAGCCTCGCCCAGCAAGAGACCCAGTACTTC.

J is TRBJ2-7 and V is TRBV28, with D tentatively TRBD1 (6 bases). CDR3 size: 14 residues. V lost 2 bases to trimming and J lost 3 bases, with 11 bases between them. The germline V gene encodes CDR1 MDHEN and CDR2 SYDVKM. CDR3 amino acids: CASSLPGVDYEQYF. The DNA of the CDR3 is TGTGCCAGCAGTTTACCAGGGGTCGACTACGAGCAGTACTTC. Supplemented by reference TRBV28 and TRBJ2-7, the full variable domain reads DVKVTQSSRYLVKRTGEKVFLECVQDMDHENMFWYRQDPGLGLRLIYFSYDVKMKEKGDIPEGYSVSREKKERFSLILESASTNQTSMYLCASSLPGVDYEQYFGPGTRLTVT.

This clone was observed once. V and J are TRBV5-4 and TRBJ2-7; no definite D call. CDR3 size: 14 residues. V shed 4 bases and J shed 1 base, with 12 bases lying between them. CDR1 SGHNT and CDR2 YYREEE come from the germline V gene (reference sequence). The CDR3 region has the DNA TGTGCCAGCAGCATGAAGGACGGATCCTACGAGCAGTACTTC. It encodes CASSMKDGSYEQYF.

A remark on this clone: At one end the junction does not follow the germline gene, possibly because of a read error. The chain combines TRBV7-9 with TRBJ2-7, with 11 bases matching TRBD2. Germline V gene data show CDR1 as SEHNR and CDR2 as FQNEAQ (reference sequence). CDR3 length: 16 residues. CDR3 nucleotides: TGTGCCAGCAGCCTAGCGGGAGGTGCCGGTGGGTACGAGCAGTACTTC. As protein: CASSLAGGAGGYEQYF. Full variable domain (outside the CDR3, taken from reference TRBV7-9 and TRBJ2-7): DTGVSQNPRHKITKRGQNVTFRCDPISEHNRLYWYRQTLGQGPEFLTYFQNEAQLEKSRLLSDRFSAERPKGSFSTLEIQRTEQGDSAMYLCASSLAGGAGGYEQYFGPGTRLTVT.

CDR3 residues: CASSLGGGGGYGYTF. The CDR3 DNA is TGTGCCAGCAGCTTAGGGGGTGGAGGGGGCTATGGCTACACCTTC. The chain employs TRBV7-2 and TRBJ1-2; D is perhaps TRBD1 (6 bases). V was shortened by 1 base and J by 4 bases, with 13 bases between the two germline ends. The CDR3 contains 15 residues. CDR1 and CDR2 from the germline V gene are SGHTA and FQGNSA.

This chain uses TRBV6-5 with TRBJ1-1, with a weak D call TRBD1 (5 bases). Germline values: CDR1 MNHEY, CDR2 SVGAGI. Deletions cut 0 bases from V and 1 base from J, with 9 bases between. The CDR3 length is 15 residues. For the CDR3, the DNA is TGTGCCAGCAGTTACTCGAACGGGGGGAACACTGAAGCTTTCTTT. Translated: CASSYSNGGNTEAFF.

This chain connects TRBV4-2 to TRBJ1-2; TRBD1 matches at 7 bases. Germline V lookup: CDR1 LGHNA, CDR2 YNFKEQ. Trimming removed 0 bases from V and 6 bases from J; junction bases left unmatched: 10. This CDR3 is built from 16 residues. CDR3 protein: CASSQDPGTVFHGYTF. The CDR3 coding sequence is TGTGCCAGCAGCCAAGATCCCGGGACAGTCTTTCATGGCTACACCTTC.

The genes are TRBV28 and TRBJ1-1; D possibly corresponds to TRBD1 (6 bases). Germline V gene lookup returns CDR1 MDHEN and CDR2 SYDVKM. V was trimmed by 5 bases and J by 3 bases, leaving 19 bases between them. This CDR3 contains 16 residues. The CDR3 reads CASSTRQAPGDTEAFF. CDR3 DNA: TGTGCCAGCAGTACTAGACAGGCCCCTGGGGACACTGAAGCTTTCTTT.

V and J are TRBV28 and TRBJ1-2, with TRBD1 matching over 8 bases. Germline assignment: CDR1 MDHEN and CDR2 SYDVKM. J gave up 3 bases and V 3 bases, and 3 bases lay outside the gene matches. The CDR3 is 14 residues long. The CDR3 region is CASSFPDRDYGYTF. The CDR3 coding sequence is TGTGCCAGCAGTTTTCCGGACAGGGACTATGGCTACACCTTC.

As DNA, the CDR3 is TGTGCCACCAGTGGTACGGATTCAGGGAGGAATGAGCAGTTCTTC. Encoded protein: CATSGTDSGRNEQFF. This chain connects TRBV24-1 to TRBJ2-1, with D possibly TRBD2 on 6 matching bases. V was trimmed by 5 bases and J by 7 bases, leaving 17 bases between them. Germline CDR1 is KGHDR and CDR2 is SFDVKD. CDR3 size: 15 residues.

Remarks on this clone: Other DNA variants within this sample encode the same CDR3. The chain joins TRBV5-1 to TRBJ2-1; 13 bases map to TRBD2. The CDR3 is made up of 15 amino acids. V was clipped by 4 bases and J by 5 bases; unmatched bases: 3. Germline CDR1 and CDR2: SGHRS and YFSETQ. CDR3 in amino acids: CASSPGTSGNNEQFF. The CDR3 DNA reads TGCGCCAGCAGCCCTGGGACTAGCGGGAACAATGAGCAGTTCTTC.

The chain uses TRBV15 and TRBJ2-1; 10 bases match TRBD2. J was trimmed by 9 bases and V by 0 bases; bases with no gene match: 8. Germline assignment: CDR1 LNHNV and CDR2 YYDKDF (reference sequence). The CDR3 contains 16 residues. The CDR3 here is CATSRDRLAGAVEQFF. CDR3 DNA: TGTGCCACCAGCAGAGATCGTCTAGCGGGAGCAGTTGAGCAGTTCTTC.

The rearrangement links TRBV12-3 or TRBV12-4 to TRBJ2-3; D call uncertain. This CDR3 contains 11 residues. The V and J ends lost 1 base and 13 bases respectively, with 9 bases between them. The chain's CDR3 is CASSLGNSEYF. CDR3 coding DNA: TGTGCCAGCAGTTTAGGGAACTCGGAGTATTTT.

The V and J genes are TRBV6-6 and TRBJ2-3, with 9 bases fitting TRBD1. With V trimmed by 5 bases and J by 4 bases, 10 bases remained unmatched. The CDR3 is 16 residues long. Per germline, CDR1 MNHNY and CDR2 SVGAGI (reference sequence). The CDR3 DNA reads TGTGCCAGCAGTACAGGGCGGGACAGGGAGGCAGATACGCAGTATTTT. It encodes CASSTGRDREADTQYF.

V gene TRBV6-5 combines with J gene TRBJ1-2; D might be TRBD1 (5 bases). Trimming pared 3 bases from V and 3 bases from J, leaving 14 bases between. The CDR3 length is 15 residues. Germline CDR1 and CDR2: MNHEY and SVGAGI. CDR3 nucleotide sequence: TGTGCCAGCAGTTATGAAAGGGGTGCTCACTATGGCTACACCTTC. It translates to CASSYERGAHYGYTF.

The gene calls are TRBV27 and TRBJ1-1; possibly TRBD1 for D (5 bases). Trimming removed 4 bases from V and 5 bases from J, with 8 bases in between. Germline lookup yields CDR1 MNHEY and CDR2 SMNVEV (reference sequence). This CDR3 is 12 amino acids long. This CDR3 reads CASSSYRTEAFF. The CDR3 nucleotides are TGTGCCAGCAGTTCTTACAGGACTGAAGCTTTCTTT.